This section outlines one TCR beta chain sequence together with its context. It lacks a known antigen. Qualities for individual bases were not recorded, and no much larger clone is one base off. This entry is derived from a study of intratumoral heterogeneity in liver cancer. Background for the entire study: In the full cohort of around 13 patients, the median age was 63 years and the majority of patients were male. To examine intratumor heterogeneity, the study integrated RNA-seq, DNA sequencing, TCR-seq and SNP array data obtained from multiple regions of hepatocellular carcinoma specimens. The full cohort included 70 to 80 multiregional samples from 15 or so HCC patients, consisting of around 51 tumoral regions and some 20 adjacent nontumoral regions.

Using the immunoSEQ assay, the TCR beta chain CDR3 regions were sequenced from genomic DNA. Rearranged VDJ segments were amplified with primers that anneal to V and J segments. Per the original workflow: The ImmunoSeq Analyzer software was used to calculate clonality and richness metrics. Clones with differential abundance between regions were identified with Fisher's exact test combined with a beta-binomial method for additional stringency. The source is immuneACCESS, and TCRdb retained only in-frame sequences with V and J called. Part of the clones is not carried over; for the studies checked, unresolved V genes explain less than half of this, and the remainder is unexplained. V, J and clone size derive from that table, while D and trimming were established from the DNA sequence. Here the sample has thousands of clones; around 72% occur a single time. The top ten clonotypes cover roughly 22% of the sample.

The germline V gene supplies CDR1 MNHEY and CDR2 SVGAGI. Including the terminal cysteine and phenylalanine, the CDR3 comprises 15 residues. This entry keeps only the CDR3 DNA: 45 bases, framed from base 1. Trimming takes 6 bases off V and 4 bases off J; junction bases not matched to a gene: 8. Every patient had early-stage hepatocellular carcinoma and went to surgical resection without receiving any prior therapy. Sampled areas lacked macroscopic evidence of necrosis or hemorrhage. Multiple regions from a couple of patients underwent TCR sequencing (ImmunoSeq). Each frozen resection tissue sample was taken at least 1 cm away from every other sample. Samples labelled N were derived from nontumoral liver tissue adjacent to the tumor. Genomic DNA was extracted from bulk tissue using the DNeasy blood and tissue kit. Study-wide conclusions, independent of this receptor: The authors acknowledged a relatively low patient number and under-sampled tumor-infiltrating lymphocyte representation as limitations.

Sequencing used tumor-adjacent normal tissue, obtained before any cancer treatment. The chain links TRBV6-5 with TRBJ2-2, with TRBD2 identical over 7 junction bases. This receptor was identified in a man aged 65 to 79 with hepatocellular carcinoma. The CDR3 reads CASSRVGEGTGELFF. The sequenced DNA: TGTGCCAGCAGCAGAGTCGGGGAGGGCACCGGGGAGCTGTTTTTT.